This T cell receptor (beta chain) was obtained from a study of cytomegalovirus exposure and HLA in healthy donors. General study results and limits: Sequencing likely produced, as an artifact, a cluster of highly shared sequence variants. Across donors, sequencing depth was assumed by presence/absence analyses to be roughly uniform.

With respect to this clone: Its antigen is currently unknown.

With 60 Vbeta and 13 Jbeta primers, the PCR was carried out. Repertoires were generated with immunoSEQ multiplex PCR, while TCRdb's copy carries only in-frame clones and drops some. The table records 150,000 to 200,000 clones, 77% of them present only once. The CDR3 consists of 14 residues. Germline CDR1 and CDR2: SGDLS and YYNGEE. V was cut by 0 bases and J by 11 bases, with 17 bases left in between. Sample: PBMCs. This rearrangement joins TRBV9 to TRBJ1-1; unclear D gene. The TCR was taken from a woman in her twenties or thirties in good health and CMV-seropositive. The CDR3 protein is CASSVGPGSPRAFF. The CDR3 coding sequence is TGTGCCAGCAGCGTAGGTCCCGGGTCTCCAAGGGCTTTCTTT.